The sequence of this T cell receptor (beta chain) was determined in a study of Ad26.COV2.S vaccination and SARS-CoV-2 variants. Points from the study as a whole: A substantial breadth of spike-specific CD8+ and CD4+ T cell responses after vaccination has been reported.

This clone was detected a few times. Its antigen is unidentified. TCRdb keeps only in-frame clones here, not all; method: immunoSEQ multiplex PCR. This table has 360,000 or so clones, approximately 91% appearing once. The sample's treatment: approximately 18 received Ad26.COV2.S at low or high dose, single or two shots; 5 received placebo; per-sample allocation not given. Sampling was performed 63 days after the first vaccine or placebo injection. This CDR3 is 11 amino acids long. Germline CDR1 SNHLY, CDR2 FYNNEI. Trimming pared 7 bases from V and 13 bases from J, leaving 17 bases between. The origin of this receptor is a person between 18 and 65 years old who received the Ad26.COV2.S COVID-19 vaccine or a placebo. V usage is TRBV2 and J usage is TRBJ2-7; D gene ambiguous. Sequences were derived from peripheral blood, sampled in a trial of Ad26.COV2.S vaccine versus placebo. The CDR3 spells CASTALEKEYF. The CDR3 region has the DNA TGTGCCAGCACCGCCTTGGAAAAGGAATACTTC. Full variable domain (remainder filled in from reference TRBV2 and TRBJ2-7): EPEVTQTPSHQVTQMGQEVILRCVPISNHLYFYWYRQILGQKVEFLVSFYNNEISEKSEIFDDQFSVERPDGSNFTLKIRSTKLEDSAMYFCASTALEKEYFGPGTRLTVT.